This TCR beta chain stems from a study of blood T cells in healthy people across ages (dated by TCRdb to 2015 to 2017). Background for the entire study: In model experiments, template switching captured about one uniquely barcoded TCR beta cDNA molecule for every two T cells. To track age-related changes in TCR beta repertoire diversity, the study relied on deep sequencing normalized with unique cDNA molecular identifiers. Using the same blood draw, the study looked at two additional independent replicas of 1 million unique cDNA reads for two donors, one aged 18 to 30 and the other aged 80 or older. To avoid experimental bias, donors of different ages were spread randomly across the sequencing lanes. Four age groups were formed from the donors: young (average around 15 years), middle-aged (approximately 40), aged (around 68) and long-lived (82). The paper as a whole reports these results and caveats: There was a strong correlation between observed TCR beta diversity and the percentage of naive T cells measured by flow cytometry. Total diversity estimates from one million sequenced T cells were considered lower bounds and underestimates. Conclusive comparison of naive and antigen-experienced compartments was prevented by the profiling of bulk unsorted PBMCs. Because the CMV infection status of the donors was unknown, age-related changes in expanded clonotypes may potentially have been confounded. As age increased, observed TCR beta diversity per million T cells dropped in a roughly linear way, and a significant reduction was already evident by age about 36. Compared with the aged group, the long-lived group had more naive CD4+ T cells, fewer expanded clones and increased TCR diversity, a pattern suggesting age selection.

The receptor library was made with 5' RACE. A second PCR of about 7 to 12 cycles was performed with a sample-barcoded 5' primer and a J-beta primer mix. Each TCR beta cDNA molecule received a unique molecular identifier from a template-switch 5' adaptor carrying 12 random nucleotides. Each sample yielded at least 2.5 million CDR3-containing paired-end reads. First-strand cDNA synthesis was performed from all RNA using the Mint cDNA synthesis kit, with priming by a TRBC-specific oligonucleotide. After uracil-DNA glycosylase treatment, a first 18-cycle PCR used universal primers M1SS and BC2_uni_R on all cDNA. The original methods were these. For normalization, 1 million high-quality reads were randomly selected from each sample, with every read carrying a distinct molecular identifier. Instead of being binned into consensus sequences, reads with shared molecular identifiers were discarded. MiTCR, with a Q25 quality threshold and the strictest error-elimination algorithm, was used for CDR3 identification, clonotype clustering and error correction. A nonparametric unseen species model with Euler transformation was used to estimate a lower bound on total TCR beta diversity. The public sequencing data were trimmed at Q25 with fastp and processed into clonotypes with MiXCR by TCRdb, which kept only in-frame beta chains. Every CDR3 protein is listed once, alongside the most common genes and DNA of its rows. TCRdb, not the authors, supplied the V and J calls. This sample is represented by 1.8 million or so distinct CDR3 sequences; around 40% of them were singletons. Jointly, the top ten make up roughly 23% of the sample.

Including the terminal cysteine and phenylalanine, the CDR3 comprises 13 residues. CDR3 DNA only is kept here, 39 bases in frame from base 1. According to the germline V gene, CDR1 reads SGHVS and CDR2 reads FQNEAQ. The 39 donors, aged about 6 to 90 years, were systemically healthy Caucasian individuals from Russia. Each donor gave 8 to 10 milliliters of peripheral blood, drawn into EDTA-treated Vacutainer tubes. PBMCs were isolated by Ficoll-Paque density-gradient centrifugation, with at least 6 million obtained per sample. Total RNA, at least 6 micrograms per sample, was extracted from PBMCs with Trizol reagent. For every donor, flow cytometry on a PBMC aliquot measured the percentage of naive CD45RAhigh/CD27high T cells. Comments on this clonotype: There is no known antigen for this receptor. One junction end does not reproduce the germline sequence, and a read error may be involved.

The source of this sequence is a human donor in good health. The chain is encoded by TRBV7-8 joined to TRBJ2-5; the D gene remains uncertain. The sequencing sample was made of blood. The CDR3 reads CASTLSGVETQYF. The DNA is as follows: TGTGCCAGCACCTTAAGTGGGGTGGAGACCCAGTACTTC.